These 21 T cell receptor beta chains were sequenced from one sample in a study of blood T cells in healthy people across ages. Combining a sample-barcoded 5' primer with a J-beta primer mix, a second PCR ran for roughly 7 to 11 cycles. TCRdb reprocessed the 5' RACE reads with MiXCR, giving one entry per CDR3 protein. The data show roughly 1,500,000 distinct CDR3 sequences, roughly 45% seen once. The sample was blood. These receptors originate from a woman between 18 and 29 years old in good health.

This sequence joins TRBV2 and TRBJ1-6, with D possibly being TRBD1 (5 bases). Deletions cut 8 bases from V and 3 bases from J, with 8 bases between. Germline V lookup: CDR1 SNHLY, CDR2 FYNNEI. CDR3 length: 13 residues. The CDR3 DNA is TGTGCCAGCGGGGCAGACTATAATTCACCCCTCCACTTT. Residues: CASGADYNSPLHF.

This chain uses TRBV18 with TRBJ2-7, with 8 nucleotides matching TRBD1. TRBJ2-5 matches the DNA end more closely, so the J call is doubtful. CDR3 length equals 17 residues. CDR1 is KGHSH, CDR2 LQKENI, per germline. CDR3 residues: CASSPPPDRARTETQYF. CDR3 nucleotide sequence: TGTGCCAGCTCACCACCGCCGGACAGGGCAAGGACAGAGACCCAGTACTTC.

The chain is built from TRBV5-1 and TRBJ2-1, with TRBD1 matching over 7 bases. J was trimmed by 4 bases and V by 6 bases; bases with no gene match: 4. Germline V lookup: CDR1 SGHRS, CDR2 YFSETQ. The CDR3 is 13 amino acids. The CDR3 spells CASIGTAYNEQFF. In DNA form, the CDR3 reads TGCGCCAGCATCGGGACAGCATACAATGAGCAGTTCTTC.

The gene calls are TRBV20-1 and TRBJ1-2; D unresolved. The CDR3 contains 16 residues. Germline CDR1 DFQATT, CDR2 SNEGSKA (reference sequence). V was pared by 2 bases and J by 3 bases, with 19 bases between. CDR3 bases: TGCAGTGCTAGAACCCCCCCGGCGAGTACGGACTATGGCTACACCTTC. The encoded protein is CSARTPPASTDYGYTF.

The CDR3 here is CASFATYYTGHNSPLHF. The DNA of the CDR3 is TGTGCCAGCTTCGCCACCTACTACACAGGGCATAATTCACCCCTCCACTTT. V is TRBV28 and J is TRBJ1-6; D may be TRBD1 (6 bases). The V end was cut by 8 bases, the J end by 5 bases, with 22 bases between. CDR3 size: 17 residues. CDR1 and CDR2 from the germline V gene are MDHEN and SYDVKM.

This clonotype showed up just a few times. This chain connects TRBV6-6 to TRBJ2-4; D perhaps matches TRBD2 (5 bases). The CDR3 consists of 15 residues. Trimming took off 9 bases at V and 5 bases at J, with 20 bases between the two ends. Germline V lookup: CDR1 MNHNY, CDR2 SVGAGI (reference sequence). CDR3 loop: CASLYYFGGQNIQYF. The CDR3 DNA reads TGTGCCAGTCTCTACTACTTCGGAGGACAAAACATTCAGTACTTC.

This rearrangement joins TRBV4-2 to TRBJ2-7; D is unclear. The CDR3 runs 16 residues. V lost 0 bases and J lost 2, with 14 bases in between. In germline, CDR1 is LGHNA, CDR2 YNFKEQ. DNA of the CDR3: TGTGCCAGCAGCCAAGAAGGTGGGTTCAACCCCTACGAGCAGTACTTC. This encodes CASSQEGGFNPYEQYF.

This clonotype was detected a few times. Written as DNA, the CDR3 is TGTGCCAGCAGTTTAGCGGGGGATTTCAATGAGCAGTTCTTC. Its protein is CASSLAGDFNEQFF. The genes are TRBV12-3 or TRBV12-4 and TRBJ2-1; D possibly uses TRBD1 or TRBD2 (5 bases each). The CDR3 consists of 14 residues. The V gene lost 0 bases and the J gene lost 6 bases, with 9 bases spanning the gap.

The chain combines TRBV7-2 with TRBJ1-2, with D unclear. This CDR3 contains 14 residues. The V end lost 4 bases, the J end lost 5 bases, and 14 bases lay between the germline ends. Germline CDR1 SGHTA, CDR2 FQGNSA. The CDR3 DNA is TGTGCCAGCAGCTCATCGACCCCCAAGTATGGCTACACCTTC. This encodes CASSSSTPKYGYTF.

This clonotype showed up just once. The CDR3 region has the DNA TGTGCCAGCAGCCAAGGAGTCAGCAGCGGGAGAGTTGTCTACGAGCAGTACTTC. Translating it yields CASSQGVSSGRVVYEQYF. The chain has TRBV4-2 and TRBJ2-4; 8 bases match TRBD2. The J call may be wrong; the DNA end is better matched by TRBJ2-7. CDR1 and CDR2 (germline): LGHNA, YNFKEQ. This CDR3 is built from 18 residues.

This clonotype appeared a few times. This chain connects TRBV6-5 to TRBJ1-2; unclear D gene. Germline CDR1 reads MNHEY; CDR2 reads SVGAGI. CDR3 size: 13 residues. Trimming removed 2 bases at V and 8 bases at J, with 12 bases between. In DNA form, the CDR3 reads TGTGCCAGCAGTTACGGGAGTTCGAACGGCTACACCTTC. Its translation: CASSYGSSNGYTF.

In this sample, this clonotype turned up a few times. The chain couples TRBV4-2 to TRBJ1-2; 8 nucleotides agree with TRBD1. The germline V gene encodes CDR1 LGHNA and CDR2 YNFKEQ. CDR3 length: 15 amino acids. V lost 4 bases, J lost 8 bases, and 12 bases stayed unmatched. CDR3 in amino acids: CASSPGQGRRSGYTF. The DNA of the CDR3 is TGTGCCAGCAGCCCAGGACAGGGTCGTCGATCCGGCTACACCTTC.

The chain combines TRBV7-8 with TRBJ2-6; 8 bases align to TRBD1. Germline lookup yields CDR1 SGHVS and CDR2 FQNEAQ. The V segment lost 5 bases and the J segment 0 bases; nucleotides outside the gene matches: 9. The CDR3 has 18 amino acids. Here the CDR3 reads CASSPWDRSTSGANVLTF. The DNA for the CDR3 is TGTGCCAGCAGCCCATGGGACAGGTCTACCTCTGGGGCCAACGTCCTGACTTTC.

The sample holds a few counts of this clonotype. This chain links TRBV15 with TRBJ1-2; possible D gene TRBD1, 5 bases. Trimming cost V 0 bases and J 8 bases, with 13 bases left between them. The CDR3 has 14 amino acids. CDR1 and CDR2 (germline): LNHNV, YYDKDF (reference sequence). The CDR3 nucleotides are TGTGCCACCAGCAGAGATATCGGGGCGTGGGGCTACACCTTC. Translation: CATSRDIGAWGYTF. The full variable domain, rest sourced from reference TRBV15 and TRBJ1-2, is DAMVIQNPRYQVTQFGKPVTLSCSQTLNHNVMYWYQQKSSQAPKLLFHYYDKDFNNEADTPDNFQSRRPNTSFCFLDIRSPGLGDTAMYLCATSRDIGAWGYTFGSGTRLTVV.

The rearrangement joins TRBV7-2 to TRBJ1-3; TRBD1 might be the D (5 bases). The V gene lost 4 bases and the J gene lost 0 bases, with 13 bases spanning the gap. This CDR3 region has 16 residues. Germline assignment: CDR1 SGHTA and CDR2 FQGNSA. The CDR3 loop is CASSSGPSSSGNTIYF. For the CDR3, the DNA is TGTGCCAGCAGCTCGGGACCATCCAGCTCTGGAAACACCATATATTTT.

The chain combines TRBV20-1 with TRBJ2-1; the match to TRBD2 covers 9 bases. Trimming removed 3 bases from V and 7 bases from J; junction bases left unmatched: 7. CDR1 and CDR2 from the germline V gene are DFQATT and SNEGSKA (reference sequence). This CDR3 has 14 amino acids. The CDR3 region is CSAREGSGSNEQFF. The DNA for the CDR3 is TGCAGTGCTAGGGAGGGTAGCGGGAGTAATGAGCAGTTCTTC.

This rearrangement joins TRBV7-6 to TRBJ2-4; 10 bases align to TRBD1. V dropped 5 bases and J dropped 8; count of bases not matched to a gene: 6. The CDR3 is made up of 14 amino acids. Germline assignment: CDR1 SGHVS and CDR2 FNYEAQ. CDR3 bases: TGTGCCAGCAGCGCGACAGGGGGCCTGGACATTCAGTACTTC. Its translation: CASSATGGLDIQYF. The full variable domain, in which reference TRBV7-6 and TRBJ2-4 provide the parts outside the CDR3, is GAGVSQSPRYKVTKRGQDVALRCDPISGHVSLYWYRQALGQGPEFLTYFNYEAQQDKSGLPNDRFSAERPEGSISTLTIQRTEQRDSAMYRCASSATGGLDIQYFGAGTRLSVL.

The chain carries TRBV27 and TRBJ2-3; TRBD2 might be the D (5 bases). The CDR3 is 15 amino acids. Germline-derived CDR1 and CDR2 are MNHEY and SMNVEV (reference sequence). V lost 0 bases and J lost 2, with 9 bases in between. Here the CDR3 DNA reads TGTGCCAGCAGTTTATCTCCGGGGATCACAGATACGCAGTATTTT. Translating gives CASSLSPGITDTQYF.

The chain combines TRBV12-3 or TRBV12-4 with TRBJ1-2, with a weak D call TRBD1 (5 bases). Trimming removed 7 bases at V and 7 bases at J, with 13 bases between. CDR3 size: 12 residues. The CDR3 here is CASKGPSGGYTF. CDR3 sequence (DNA): TGTGCCAGCAAGGGGCCCTCGGGTGGCTACACCTTC.

This chain connects TRBV20-1 to TRBJ2-5; D remains ambiguous. The assigned J gene may be wrong: the sequence end matches TRBJ2-7 better. The CDR3 extends over 13 amino acids. Germline values: CDR1 DFQATT, CDR2 SNEGSKA (reference sequence). The CDR3 loop reads CSANPVFNCEQYF. DNA for the CDR3: TGCAGTGCCAACCCCGTATTCAACTGCGAGCAGTACTTC.

This clonotype was seen many times. The chain employs TRBV2 and TRBJ1-2, with D hard to call. The germline gives CDR1 SNHLY, CDR2 FYNNEI. The CDR3 is 11 amino acids. The V end lost 6 bases, the J end lost 2 bases, and 4 bases lay between the germline ends. The CDR3 DNA sequence: TGTGCCAGCAGGGTCAACTATGGCTACACCTTC. Amino acid sequence: CASRVNYGYTF.